The 29 T cell receptor beta chains below come from one sample, sequenced in a study of blood T cell repertoires in COVID-19. Repertoires were generated with immunoSEQ multiplex PCR, while TCRdb's copy carries only in-frame clones and drops some. The sample consists of about 400,000 clones, approximately 91% of them appearing once. Sequencing was performed on PBMCs or T cells enriched from blood (not recorded which). The source is a woman aged 40 to 49 with acute COVID-19.

The CDR3 sequence: CAWSNAQGYNSPLHF. DNA of the CDR3: TGTGCCTGGAGTAACGCACAGGGCTATAATTCACCCCTCCACTTT. The genes are TRBV30 and TRBJ1-6, with D possibly matching TRBD1 (6 bases). The V end lost 2 bases, the J end lost 3 bases, and 11 bases lay between the germline ends. The CDR3 is 15 residues long. CDR1 and CDR2 from the germline V gene are GTSNPN and SVGIG (reference sequence).

The CDR3 loop reads CASSSRAVSYNEQFF. The CDR3 nucleotides are TGTGCCAGCAGCTCTCGAGCGGTATCCTACAATGAGCAGTTCTTC. The chain couples TRBV5-4 to TRBJ2-1, with a possible D match to TRBD2 (5 bases). The V gene lost 3 bases and the J gene lost 1 base, with 11 bases spanning the gap. Germline-derived CDR1 and CDR2 are SGHNT and YYREEE (reference sequence). The CDR3 is 15 amino acids.

This clone was counted once. The chain links TRBV27 to TRBJ1-6; perhaps TRBD1 as D (5 bases). Trimming stripped 6 bases from V and 8 bases from J, with 11 bases between. This CDR3 contains 13 residues. Germline V lookup: CDR1 MNHEY, CDR2 SMNVEV (reference sequence). CDR3 sequence: CASRHGGYSPLHF. CDR3 DNA sequence: TGTGCCAGCAGGCACGGGGGGTATTCACCCCTCCACTTT.

The chain recombines TRBV29-1 with TRBJ2-7, with a tentative D call TRBD2 (6 bases). This CDR3 is built from 14 residues. CDR1 and CDR2 (germline): SQVTM, ANQGSEA. V lost 4 bases and J lost 2, with 15 bases in between. CDR3 nucleotides: TGCAGCGTTGCGGTAGGGCGGGGAGCCTACGAGCAGTACTTC. Translated: CSVAVGRGAYEQYF.

This clone appeared once. The gene calls are TRBV30 and TRBJ2-2; 16 nucleotides agree with TRBD2. V dropped 4 bases and J dropped 6; count of bases not matched to a gene: 5. This CDR3 region has 16 residues. CDR1 and CDR2 (germline): GTSNPN, SVGIG (reference sequence). CDR3 DNA: TGTGCCTGGACCGGGACTAGCGGGGGGGAGCCCGGGGAGCTGTTTTTT. Translated, it gives CAWTGTSGGEPGELFF.

This clone was observed once. The J gene is TRBJ2-2, the V gene TRBV6-6; D is undetermined. CDR1 is MNHNY, CDR2 SVGAGI, per germline (reference sequence). The CDR3 contains 13 residues. V lost 10 bases, J lost 4 bases, and 13 bases lay in between. The CDR3: CAISLLGTGELFF. The CDR3 DNA sequence: TGTGCCATCTCGCTCCTCGGCACCGGGGAGCTGTTTTTT.

This sequence joins TRBV2 and TRBJ1-5; no definite D call. Germline V gives CDR1 SNHLY, CDR2 FYNNEI. V was cut by 4 bases and J by 0 bases, with 16 bases left in between. The length of the CDR3 is 17 residues. The CDR3 nucleotides read TGTGCCAGCAGTGCCCCCCCCAGGTGGTATAGCAATCAGCCCCAGCATTTT. It specifies CASSAPPRWYSNQPQHF.

J is TRBJ1-1 and V is TRBV6-5, with D unresolved. V was pared by 5 bases and J by 1 base, with 8 bases between. The CDR3 consists of 13 residues. CDR1 is MNHEY, CDR2 SVGAGI, per germline. This chain's CDR3 is CASSNIPNTEAFF. The CDR3 DNA reads as TGTGCCAGCAGTAATATCCCGAACACTGAAGCTTTCTTT.

The genes are TRBV7-8 and TRBJ1-5; 8 bases fit TRBD1. Looked up from germline, CDR1 is SGHVS and CDR2 is FQNEAQ. J gave up 7 bases and V 4 bases, and 15 bases lay outside the gene matches. The CDR3 runs to 17 residues. As DNA, the CDR3 is TGTGCCAGCAGCTCAGACCTCCCGGGACAGGTCGGACAGCCCCAGCATTTT. This translates into CASSSDLPGQVGQPQHF.

V is TRBV30 and J is TRBJ1-1; D gene unclear. V lost 3 bases to trimming and J lost 4 bases, with 12 bases between them. Germline assignment: CDR1 GTSNPN and CDR2 SVGIG (reference sequence). CDR3 length: 13 residues. The CDR3 sequence is CAWRWGGATEAFF. The CDR3 bases are TGTGCCTGGAGGTGGGGAGGCGCCACTGAAGCTTTCTTT.

This clone occurred a few times. The chain couples TRBV2 to TRBJ1-2; D unresolved. The CDR3 is 15 residues long. The germline gives CDR1 SNHLY, CDR2 FYNNEI. The ends were cut back, 1 base at V and 5 bases at J, with 14 bases in the middle. CDR3 nucleotides: TGTGCCAGCAGTGAAGGCCTCCGGGGTGGGTATGGCTACACCTTC. Protein product: CASSEGLRGGYGYTF.

Points on this clone: This CDR3 is missing its conserved last phenylalanine or tryptophan, likely due to a read error. It is unclear where the CDR3 begins or ends on the DNA, so no DNA is shown, and the CDR3 is as TCRdb lists it. The chain recombines TRBV11-2 with TRBJ2-7; the table's D call, TRBD1, has no DNA check behind it. Germline V lookup: CDR1 SGHAT, CDR2 FQNNGV. The length of the CDR3 is 11 amino acids, counting both ends. CDR3 amino acids: CASSQDRGPLL.

This clone was counted a single time. The V and J genes are TRBV6-5 and TRBJ1-1; 7 bases match TRBD1. V lost 2 bases, J lost 5 bases, and 8 bases stayed unmatched. CDR3 size: 15 residues. Germline CDR1 and CDR2: MNHEY and SVGAGI. In DNA, the CDR3 is TGTGCCAGCAGTTACCTCCGGGACAGAGGGACTGAAGCTTTCTTT. Translating gives CASSYLRDRGTEAFF.

The chain combines TRBV2 with TRBJ2-2; a weak D match, TRBD1 (6 bases). Trimming took off 0 bases at V and 0 bases at J, with 11 bases between the two ends. Germline-derived CDR1 and CDR2 are SNHLY and FYNNEI. The CDR3 is 17 residues long. The CDR3 loop reads CASSEATGTPNTGELFF. The DNA of the CDR3 is TGTGCCAGCAGTGAAGCCACCGGGACACCGAACACCGGGGAGCTGTTTTTT. The variable domain in full, with the rest retrieved from reference TRBV2 and TRBJ2-2, is EPEVTQTPSHQVTQMGQEVILRCVPISNHLYFYWYRQILGQKVEFLVSFYNNEISEKSEIFDDQFSVERPDGSNFTLKIRSTKLEDSAMYFCASSEATGTPNTGELFFGEGSRLTVL.

The chain has TRBV11-2 and TRBJ1-4; weak D call: TRBD1 (6 bases). The V gene's germline CDR1 is SGHAT and CDR2 FQNNGV. The CDR3 length is 14 residues. V gave up 5 bases and J gave up 3 bases, with 10 bases separating them. CDR3 sequence reads: CASSPHRANEKLFF. The DNA for the CDR3 is TGTGCCAGCAGCCCACACAGGGCTAATGAAAAACTGTTTTTT. Full variable domain (missing parts from reference TRBV11-2 and TRBJ1-4): EAGVAQSPRYKIIEKRQSVAFWCNPISGHATLYWYQQILGQGPKLLIQFQNNGVVDDSQLPKDRFSAERLKGVDSTLKIQPAKLEDSAVYLCASSPHRANEKLFFGSGTQLSVL.

This clone was found once. This chain links TRBV6-5 with TRBJ1-3; D is unresolved. The CDR3 is 15 amino acids. The V gene's germline CDR1 is MNHEY and CDR2 SVGAGI. Between the trimmed V and J ends, which lost 7 bases and 0 bases, there was a span of 13 bases. CDR3 in amino acids: CASIVQRFSGNTIYF. In nucleotides, the CDR3 is TGTGCCAGCATTGTACAGCGGTTCTCTGGAAACACCATATATTTT.

The CDR3 nucleotides read TGCGCCAGCAGCGGCGGACAGGGGCTAAACACTGAAGCTTTCTTT. Translation: CASSGGQGLNTEAFF. J is TRBJ1-1 and V is TRBV5-1; TRBD1 aligns across 9 bases. Germline V gives CDR1 SGHRS, CDR2 YFSETQ. V was clipped by 4 bases and J by 2 bases; unmatched bases: 6. This CDR3 region has 15 residues.

The J gene is TRBJ2-1, the V gene TRBV10-3, with 13 bases aligning to TRBD2. Trimming removed 2 bases from V and 8 bases from J; junction bases left unmatched: 6. The germline CDR1 and CDR2 sequences are ENHRY and SYGVKD. The CDR3 contains 16 residues. Here the CDR3 DNA reads TGTGCCATCAGTGAGGCCACTAGCGGGGGGGCCGATGAGCAGTTCTTC. Amino acid sequence: CAISEATSGGADEQFF.

The chain combines TRBV21-1 with TRBJ1-1; the table's D gene call, TRBD1, was not cross checked with the DNA. TRBV21-1 is flagged as a pseudogene. The CDR3 has 16 residues. CDR3 DNA sequence: TGTGCCAGCAGCAGCGGGACAGGGGGGGGTTGCACTGAAGCTTTCTTT. This gives the protein CASSSGTGGGCTEAFF.

The CDR3 sequence is CASSLGTDFNSPLHF. The DNA of the CDR3 is TGTGCCAGCAGCTTAGGGACAGACTTTAATTCACCCCTCCACTTT. This chain connects TRBV11-2 to TRBJ1-6; possibly TRBD1 for D (6 bases). Trimming cost V 1 base and J 6 bases, with 10 bases left between them. The CDR3 has 15 amino acids. The germline CDR1 and CDR2 sequences are SGHAT and FQNNGV.

CDR3 coding DNA: TGTGCCTGGAGTGACAGGGGGGTCTCCTACGAGCAGTACTTC. It translates to CAWSDRGVSYEQYF. The chain carries TRBV30 and TRBJ2-7; 8 bases line up with TRBD1. Germline V gene data show CDR1 as GTSNPN and CDR2 as SVGIG (reference sequence). The CDR3 spans 14 residues. J lost 0 bases, V lost 1 base, and 2 bases had no gene match.

This clone has just one count. This sequence joins TRBV10-2 and TRBJ2-1, with TRBD1 matching over 7 bases. CDR3 length equals 15 residues. V shed 6 bases, J shed 4 bases, and the junction held 9 bases outside the gene matches. The germline V gene encodes CDR1 WSHSY and CDR2 SAAADI. The CDR3 protein is CASRPQGLLYNEQFF. In DNA, the CDR3 is TGCGCCAGCAGGCCACAGGGGTTGTTGTACAATGAGCAGTTCTTC.

The chain recombines TRBV21-1 with TRBJ1-2. TRBV21-1 constitutes a pseudogene. The CDR3 has 12 amino acids. The CDR3 DNA reads as TGTGCCAGCAGTTATGCTAGACGCGGCTACACCTTC. As protein: CASSYARRGYTF.

The chain combines TRBV6-5 with TRBJ2-1; TRBD2 agrees at 7 bases. The CDR3 is 15 residues long. Unmatched junction bases numbered 8, after V lost 7 bases and J lost 2 bases. The germline CDR1 and CDR2 sequences are MNHEY and SVGAGI. The CDR3 nucleotides are TGTGCCAGCACAAACTCTAGCGGCCCCTACAATGAGCAGTTCTTC. Encoded protein: CASTNSSGPYNEQFF.

The V and J genes are TRBV7-2 and TRBJ2-5; 10 bases match TRBD2. With V trimmed by 3 bases and J by 4 bases, 8 bases remained unmatched. The CDR3 consists of 16 residues. Germline V CDR1 and CDR2: SGHTA, FQGNSA. CDR3 in amino acids: CASSFLPSGGGETQYF. The CDR3 bases are TGTGCCAGCAGCTTTTTGCCTAGCGGGGGTGGAGAGACCCAGTACTTC.

The chain has TRBV6-5 and TRBJ2-3; 16 nucleotides agree with TRBD2. Germline lookup yields CDR1 MNHEY and CDR2 SVGAGI. The ends lost 6 bases at V and 6 bases at J; junction bases unmatched: 3. The CDR3 spans 15 residues. The CDR3 is CASRRGLAGGDTQYF. DNA for the CDR3: TGTGCCAGCAGAAGGGGACTAGCGGGGGGGGATACGCAGTATTTT.

The chain couples TRBV11-3 to TRBJ2-3; TRBD2 matches 9 bases. The germline gives CDR1 SGHNT, CDR2 YENEEA. The J segment lost 5 bases and the V segment lost 4 bases, leaving 7 bases of the junction unmatched. The CDR3 runs to 15 residues. CDR3 residues: CASSSGGGARDTQYF. Here the CDR3 DNA reads TGTGCCAGCAGCTCCGGCGGGGGGGCCCGAGATACGCAGTATTTT.

The J gene is TRBJ2-3, the V gene TRBV6-5; 12 bases fit TRBD2. This CDR3 comprises 16 residues. CDR1 and CDR2 (germline): MNHEY, SVGAGI. The J segment lost 12 bases and the V segment lost 0 bases, leaving 10 bases of the junction unmatched. For the CDR3, the DNA is TGTGCCAGCAGTTACTCGACTAGCGGGGGCTACACGCGACAGTATTTT. Residues: CASSYSTSGGYTRQYF.

This sequence joins TRBV3-1 (or the pseudogene TRBV3-2) and TRBJ1-1, with TRBD1 as a possible D gene (5 bases). With 5 bases removed from V and 0 bases from J, the gap between germline ends came to 16 bases. The CDR3 has 16 amino acids. CDR1 is LGHDT and CDR2 is YNNKEL in the germline V gene (reference sequence). The chain's CDR3 is CASSGRTNSMNTEAFF. The CDR3 DNA follows: TGTGCCAGCAGCGGAAGGACAAACTCAATGAACACTGAAGCTTTCTTT.